These 25 T cell receptor beta chains originate from one sample sequenced in a study of radiation and T cells in renal cell carcinoma. This sample's time point: baseline pretreatment blood. Treatment given: 15 Gy SBRT to primary tumor, nephrectomy 4 weeks later. Method: immunoSEQ multiplex PCR; TCRdb's copy keeps in-frame clones and lacks some. The sample contains approximately 63,000 clones, around 72% of which appear only once. Source: blood, taken from a patient whose treatment included radiotherapy and nephrectomy. These receptors were obtained from a man aged 55 to 69 with renal cell carcinoma.

The chain recombines TRBV7-8 with TRBJ2-5; tentatively, D is TRBD2 (6 bases). Germline CDR1 is SGHVS and CDR2 is FQNEAQ. There are 16 residues in the CDR3. With 5 bases removed from V and 5 bases from J, the gap between germline ends came to 21 bases. The CDR3, as DNA: TGTGCCAGCAGCCGTCAATCGGGACTGGAGGGGGAGACCCAGTACTTC. Protein product: CASSRQSGLEGETQYF.

The chain has TRBV7-7 and TRBJ2-2, with 7 nucleotides matching TRBD2. After removal of 4 bases from V and 3 bases from J, the junction contained 11 bases not matched to a gene. Germline CDR1 reads SSHAT; CDR2 reads FNYEAQ (reference sequence). This CDR3 has 17 residues. This CDR3 reads CASSSAGASRDTGELFF. CDR3 coding DNA: TGTGCCAGCAGCTCCGCGGGAGCCAGCCGGGACACCGGGGAGCTGTTTTTT.

This rearrangement joins TRBV10-2 to TRBJ2-7; D ambiguous. Trimming took off 7 bases at V and 5 bases at J, with 9 bases between the two ends. This CDR3 contains 11 residues. CDR1 WSHSY and CDR2 SAAADI come from the germline V gene. CDR3 sequence: CASKFENEQYF. The CDR3 nucleotides are TGCGCCAGCAAATTCGAAAACGAGCAGTACTTC.

This clone appeared a single time. This rearrangement joins TRBV7-3 to TRBJ2-5, with D possibly matching TRBD1 (7 bases). Trimming pared 4 bases from V and 4 bases from J, leaving 16 bases between. CDR1 SGHTA and CDR2 FQGTGA come from the germline V gene. CDR3 length: 15 residues. CDR3 region: CASSYQGGSGETQYF. CDR3 sequence (DNA): TGTGCCAGCAGCTACCAGGGGGGCTCAGGAGAGACCCAGTACTTC.

The chain employs TRBV9 and TRBJ2-5; 10 positions agree with TRBD2. Germline loops: CDR1 SGDLS, CDR2 YYNGEE. V lost 4 bases to trimming and J lost 2 bases; unmatched junction nucleotides: 5. This CDR3 contains 15 residues. The CDR3 DNA reads as TGTGCCAGCAGCTCCGGACTAGCGGTTCAAGAGACCCAGTACTTC. It specifies CASSSGLAVQETQYF.

This clone appeared a few times. V and J are TRBV9 and TRBJ1-1; D might be TRBD1 (5 bases). The CDR3 length is 15 residues. CDR1 is SGDLS, CDR2 YYNGEE, per germline. The V end was cut by 3 bases, the J end by 5 bases, with 17 bases between. This CDR3 reads CASSAQPAGGTEAFF. DNA of the CDR3: TGTGCCAGCAGCGCCCAGCCCGCGGGGGGGACTGAAGCTTTCTTT.

The CDR3 sequence: CASSPRGGAAGEAFF. The CDR3 DNA follows: TGTGCCAGCAGCCCACGGGGAGGGGCCGCGGGTGAAGCTTTCTTT. The J gene is TRBJ1-1, the V gene TRBV9; TRBD1 might be the D (5 bases). The ends were cut back, 4 bases at V and 7 bases at J, with 20 bases in the middle. The germline CDR1 and CDR2 sequences are SGDLS and YYNGEE. The CDR3 has 15 amino acids.

V is TRBV7-2 and J is TRBJ1-5, with no clear D. V lost 3 bases to trimming and J lost 3 bases, with 6 bases between them. This CDR3 comprises 13 residues. CDR1 SGHTA and CDR2 FQGNSA come from the germline V gene. This CDR3 is CASSFVSNQPQHF. DNA of the CDR3: TGTGCCAGCAGCTTCGTTTCCAATCAGCCCCAGCATTTT.

This clone was picked up one time. V and J are TRBV5-1 and TRBJ2-1, with 15 bases matching TRBD2. The CDR3 has 15 residues. J was trimmed by 7 bases and V by 4 bases; bases with no gene match: 3. Germline CDR1 SGHRS, CDR2 YFSETQ. CDR3 region: CASSIGLAGGNEQFF. The CDR3 DNA is TGCGCCAGCAGCATAGGACTAGCGGGAGGGAATGAGCAGTTCTTC.

The chain links TRBV5-1 to TRBJ2-3; 10 bases match TRBD2. V lost 1 base, J lost 4 bases, and 3 bases stayed unmatched. This CDR3 comprises 15 residues. Per germline, CDR1 SGHRS and CDR2 YFSETQ. The CDR3 coding sequence is TGCGCCAGCAGCTTGACTAGCGGGGTGGCAGATACGCAGTATTTT. Its protein product is CASSLTSGVADTQYF.

This chain connects TRBV2 to TRBJ1-2, with TRBD1 as a possible D gene (6 bases). With 1 base removed from V and 5 bases from J, the gap between germline ends came to 14 bases. This CDR3 is 15 amino acids long. Germline CDR1 is SNHLY and CDR2 is FYNNEI. The CDR3 nucleotides read TGTGCCAGCAGTGAAGGGGTACAGGGTTCTTATGGCTACACCTTC. Its protein product is CASSEGVQGSYGYTF.

The chain employs TRBV7-2 and TRBJ2-3; TRBD2 matches 10 bases. Trimming cost V 2 bases and J 2 bases; bases outside gene matches: 7. CDR3 length equals 17 residues. From germline, CDR1 is SGHTA and CDR2 FQGNSA. CDR3 in amino acids: CASSLPSGGPPTDTQYF. For the CDR3, the DNA is TGTGCCAGCAGCTTACCTAGCGGGGGCCCACCCACAGATACGCAGTATTTT. Looking up the rest from reference TRBV7-2 and TRBJ2-3 gives the full variable domain: GAGVSQSPSNKVTEKGKDVELRCDPISGHTALYWYRQSLGQGLEFLIYFQGNSAPDKSGLPSDRFSAERTGGSVSTLTIQRTQQEDSAVYLCASSLPSGGPPTDTQYFGPGTRLTVL.

This clone came up once. V usage is TRBV29-1 and J usage is TRBJ1-1; no reliable D call. The CDR3 extends over 14 amino acids. Germline V gene lookup returns CDR1 SQVTM and CDR2 ANQGSEA. V was trimmed by 8 bases and J by 2 bases, leaving 18 bases between them. The CDR3 loop reads CSLKGPELNTEAFF. The CDR3, as DNA: TGCAGCCTCAAAGGCCCCGAGCTTAACACTGAAGCTTTCTTT.

This chain joins TRBV19 and TRBJ2-2, with D possibly matching TRBD1 (6 bases). Between the trimmed V and J ends, which lost 8 bases and 5 bases, there was a span of 12 bases. Per the germline V gene, CDR1 is LNHDA and CDR2 is SQIVND (reference sequence). The CDR3 covers 13 residues. This chain's CDR3 is CASAGDWTGELFF. The CDR3 nucleotides read TGTGCCAGTGCAGGGGATTGGACCGGGGAGCTGTTTTTT. Supplemented by reference TRBV19 and TRBJ2-2, the full variable domain reads DGGITQSPKYLFRKEGQNVTLSCEQNLNHDAMYWYRQDPGQGLRLIYYSQIVNDFQKGDIAEGYSVSREKKESFPLTVTSAQKNPTAFYLCASAGDWTGELFFGEGSRLTVL.

This chain links TRBV19 with TRBJ1-2; 10 bases map to TRBD1. In germline, CDR1 is LNHDA, CDR2 SQIVND (reference sequence). V lost 6 bases and J lost 8; bases outside the gene matches: 9. The CDR3 extends over 14 amino acids. CDR3 nucleotides: TGTGCCAGTAGGCCGGGACAGGGGAGTTCCGGCTACACCTTC. Amino acids: CASRPGQGSSGYTF.

This rearrangement joins TRBV5-1 to TRBJ1-1; 12 bases are a match to TRBD1. Germline lookup yields CDR1 SGHRS and CDR2 YFSETQ. The CDR3 loop spans 16 amino acids. V trimming: 4 bases; J trimming: 3 bases; junction bases outside the gene matches: 7. CDR3 sequence: CASSPGTGGPYTEAFF. CDR3 nucleotide sequence: TGCGCCAGCAGCCCCGGGACAGGGGGCCCATACACTGAAGCTTTCTTT.

The rearrangement uses TRBV9 and TRBJ2-5; the D gene is possibly TRBD1 (7 bases). This CDR3 region has 19 residues. Germline V gene data show CDR1 as SGDLS and CDR2 as YYNGEE. The germline V and J ends were trimmed by 0 bases and 2 bases, with 23 bases remaining between them. The CDR3 sequence is CASSVGRGRFTTGQETQYF. Written as DNA, the CDR3 is TGTGCCAGCAGCGTAGGGAGGGGGCGCTTTACAACGGGGCAAGAGACCCAGTACTTC.

V gene TRBV11-2 combines with J gene TRBJ2-1, with 8 bases aligning to TRBD1. This CDR3 is built from 15 residues. Germline V gene sequence: CDR1 SGHAT, CDR2 FQNNGV. V trimming: 0 bases; J trimming: 7 bases; junction bases outside the gene matches: 5. CDR3 coding DNA: TGTGCCAGCAGCTTAGATCAGGGGGCATGGAATGAGCAGTTCTTC. This sequence encodes CASSLDQGAWNEQFF.

The chain recombines TRBV6-5 with TRBJ1-2; maybe TRBD1 (6 bases). The V gene lost 0 bases and the J gene lost 3 bases, with 8 bases spanning the gap. Germline CDR1 MNHEY, CDR2 SVGAGI. This CDR3 contains 14 residues. CDR3 nucleotide sequence: TGTGCCAGCAGTTACTCTAAGGGGGACTATGGCTACACCTTC. Its protein is CASSYSKGDYGYTF.

The chain is built from TRBV5-1 and TRBJ1-4; D call uncertain. CDR3 size: 14 residues. Germline values: CDR1 SGHRS, CDR2 YFSETQ. V was pared by 2 bases and J by 6 bases, with 11 bases between. The CDR3 region is CASSFKGEYEKLFF. In nucleotides, the CDR3 is TGCGCCAGCAGCTTTAAGGGCGAGTATGAAAAACTGTTTTTT.

The rearrangement links TRBV19 to TRBJ1-3; 7 nucleotides match TRBD1. This CDR3 is built from 16 residues. V was pared by 3 bases and J by 4 bases, with 9 bases of the junction left unmatched. Germline V gives CDR1 LNHDA, CDR2 SQIVND (reference sequence). The CDR3 DNA reads as TGTGCCAGTAGTATGCCCCTGACAGGGTCCGGAAACACCATATATTTT. Protein sequence: CASSMPLTGSGNTIYF.

The rearrangement uses TRBV10-1 and TRBJ2-1; 10 nucleotides agree with TRBD2. This CDR3 region has 16 residues. Trimming took 5 bases from V and 3 from J; bases not matched to a gene: 7. The germline V gene has CDR1 WNHNN and CDR2 SYGVQD (reference sequence). The CDR3 sequence is CASSPSGGFFYNEQFF. Written as DNA, the CDR3 is TGCGCCAGCAGTCCTAGCGGGGGATTCTTCTACAATGAGCAGTTCTTC.

CDR3 residues: CARGGDTQYF. Written as DNA, the CDR3 is TGTGCCCGGGGGGGGGATACGCAGTATTTT. The rearrangement joins TRBV30 to TRBJ2-3; 8 bases are shared with TRBD2. After removal of 8 bases from V and 6 bases from J, the junction contained 1 base not matched to a gene. CDR1 and CDR2 (germline): GTSNPN, SVGIG (reference sequence). The CDR3 has 10 residues.

In this sample, this clone turned up once. The genes are TRBV6-4 and TRBJ1-1; 7 bases agree with TRBD1. Germline values: CDR1 MRHNA, CDR2 SNTAGT. The CDR3 loop spans 14 amino acids. V lost 4 bases to trimming and J lost 10 bases; unmatched junction nucleotides: 12. CDR3 nucleotides: TGTGCCAGCAGTGTTGGGGCAGGGGGTGCCGGAGCTTTCTTT. Amino acids: CASSVGAGGAGAFF.

V usage is TRBV12-5 and J usage is TRBJ2-7; D remains unclear. CDR3 length equals 12 residues. CDR1 and CDR2 from the germline V gene are LGHNT and FRNRAP. Trimming took 3 bases from V and 4 from J, leaving 7 bases between them. The CDR3 DNA is TGTGCTAGTGGTTTCGAGGTTTACGAGCAGTACTTC. This sequence encodes CASGFEVYEQYF.